A single sample is the source of the 2 T cell receptor beta chains below, sequenced in a study of T cell changes during pregnancy in multiple sclerosis. Produced via immunoSEQ multiplex PCR; TCRdb's table is partial and in-frame only. Altogether around 40,000 clones are present, 89% being singletons, with the ten largest covering roughly 1.1%. The sequences come from CD4+ T cells from peripheral blood mononuclear cells, collected in the first trimester of pregnancy. These receptors came from a female donor with multiple sclerosis, enrolled in a pregnancy study.

This clone was picked up one time. This chain joins TRBV28 and TRBJ1-2; 9 nucleotides line up with TRBD1. V gave up 6 bases and J gave up 2 bases; unmatched junction bases: 4. The V gene's germline CDR1 is MDHEN and CDR2 SYDVKM. CDR3 length: 14 amino acids. CDR3 DNA sequence: TGTGCCAGCAGGGGGACAGGGTCGAACTATGGCTACACCTTC. It is translated as CASRGTGSNYGYTF.

The chain uses TRBV4-1 and TRBJ2-5; the D gene is possibly TRBD1 (6 bases). The length of the CDR3 is 17 residues. CDR1 MGHRA and CDR2 YSYEKL come from the germline V gene. V was pared by 0 bases and J by 4 bases, with 18 bases between. CDR3 bases: TGCGCCAGCAGCCAAGACCCACTGACAGGAGTCAGAGAGACCCAGTACTTC. This sequence encodes CASSQDPLTGVRETQYF.